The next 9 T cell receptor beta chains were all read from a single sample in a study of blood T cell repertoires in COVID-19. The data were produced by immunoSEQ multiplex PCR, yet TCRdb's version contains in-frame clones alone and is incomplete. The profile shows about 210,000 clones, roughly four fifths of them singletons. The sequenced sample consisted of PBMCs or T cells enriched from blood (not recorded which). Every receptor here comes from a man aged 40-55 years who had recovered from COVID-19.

The CDR3 sequence is CASSPEGVRNEKLFF. As DNA, the CDR3 is TGTGCCAGCTCACCCGAGGGGGTAAGAAATGAAAAACTGTTTTTT. The rearrangement uses TRBV18 and TRBJ1-4, with TRBD1 as a possible D gene (6 bases). Trimming pared 3 bases from V and 5 bases from J, leaving 13 bases between. The CDR3 extends over 15 amino acids. Germline V CDR1 and CDR2: KGHSH, LQKENI.

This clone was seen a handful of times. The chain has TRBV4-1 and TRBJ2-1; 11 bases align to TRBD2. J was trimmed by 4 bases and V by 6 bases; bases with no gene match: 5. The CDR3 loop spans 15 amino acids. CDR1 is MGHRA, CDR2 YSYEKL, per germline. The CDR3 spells CASSPGLAVYNEQFF. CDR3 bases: TGCGCCAGCAGTCCGGGACTAGCGGTTTACAATGAGCAGTTCTTC.

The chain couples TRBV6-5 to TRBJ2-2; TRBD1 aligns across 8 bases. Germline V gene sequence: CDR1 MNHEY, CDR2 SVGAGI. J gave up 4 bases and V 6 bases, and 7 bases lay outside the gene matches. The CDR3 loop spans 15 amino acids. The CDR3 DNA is TGTGCCAGCAGCCTCGACAGGGGAGTCACCGGGGAGCTGTTTTTT. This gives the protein CASSLDRGVTGELFF.

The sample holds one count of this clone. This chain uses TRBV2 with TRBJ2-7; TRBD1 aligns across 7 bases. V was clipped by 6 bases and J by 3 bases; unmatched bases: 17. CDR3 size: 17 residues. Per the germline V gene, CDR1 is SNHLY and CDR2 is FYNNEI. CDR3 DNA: TGTGCCAGCAGGAAATTAAGAGAGGGGGCGAGTGGCTACGAGCAGTACTTC. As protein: CASRKLREGASGYEQYF.

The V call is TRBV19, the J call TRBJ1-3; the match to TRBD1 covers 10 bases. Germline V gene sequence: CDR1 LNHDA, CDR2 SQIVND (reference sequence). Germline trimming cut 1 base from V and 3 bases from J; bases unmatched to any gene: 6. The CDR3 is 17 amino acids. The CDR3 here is CASSIGRQGAHGNTIYF. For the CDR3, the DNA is TGTGCCAGTAGTATAGGGAGACAGGGGGCGCATGGAAACACCATATATTTT. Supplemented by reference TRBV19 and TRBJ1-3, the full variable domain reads DGGITQSPKYLFRKEGQNVTLSCEQNLNHDAMYWYRQDPGQGLRLIYYSQIVNDFQKGDIAEGYSVSREKKESFPLTVTSAQKNPTAFYLCASSIGRQGAHGNTIYFGEGSWLTVV.

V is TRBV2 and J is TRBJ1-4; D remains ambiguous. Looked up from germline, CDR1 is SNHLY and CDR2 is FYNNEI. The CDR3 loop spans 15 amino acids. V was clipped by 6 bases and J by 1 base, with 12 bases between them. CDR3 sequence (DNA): TGTGCCAGCAGCCCCACGACAAGAACTAATGAAAAACTGTTTTTT. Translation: CASSPTTRTNEKLFF.

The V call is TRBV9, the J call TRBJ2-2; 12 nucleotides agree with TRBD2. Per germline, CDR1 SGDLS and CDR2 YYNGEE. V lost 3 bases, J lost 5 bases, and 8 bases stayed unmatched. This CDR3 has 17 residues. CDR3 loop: CASSAITGTSGTGELFF. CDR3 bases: TGTGCCAGCAGCGCTATCACCGGGACTAGCGGGACCGGGGAGCTGTTTTTT.

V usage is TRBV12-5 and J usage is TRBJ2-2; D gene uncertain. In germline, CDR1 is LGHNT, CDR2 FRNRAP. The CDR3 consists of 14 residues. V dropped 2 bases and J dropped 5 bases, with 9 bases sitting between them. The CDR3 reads CASGLWSRTGELFF. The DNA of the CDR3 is TGTGCTAGTGGTTTGTGGTCTAGGACCGGGGAGCTGTTTTTT.

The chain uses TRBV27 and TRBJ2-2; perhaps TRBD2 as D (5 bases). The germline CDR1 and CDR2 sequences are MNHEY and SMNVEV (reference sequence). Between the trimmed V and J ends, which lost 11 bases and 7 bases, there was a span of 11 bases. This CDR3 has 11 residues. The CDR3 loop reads CAASGGGELFF. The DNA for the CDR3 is TGTGCCGCCTCCGGAGGCGGGGAGCTGTTTTTT.